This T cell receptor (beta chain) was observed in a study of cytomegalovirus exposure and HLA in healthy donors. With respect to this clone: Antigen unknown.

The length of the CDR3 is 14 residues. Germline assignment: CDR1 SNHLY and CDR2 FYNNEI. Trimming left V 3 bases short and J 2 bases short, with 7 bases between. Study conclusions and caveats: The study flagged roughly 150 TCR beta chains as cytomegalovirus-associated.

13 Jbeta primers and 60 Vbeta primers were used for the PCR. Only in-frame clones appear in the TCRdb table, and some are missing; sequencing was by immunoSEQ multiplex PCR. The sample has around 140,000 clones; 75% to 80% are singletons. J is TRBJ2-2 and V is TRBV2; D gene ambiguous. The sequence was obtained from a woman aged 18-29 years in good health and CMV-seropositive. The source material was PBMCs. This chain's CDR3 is CASSEAINTGELFF. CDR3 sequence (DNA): TGTGCCAGCAGTGAGGCCATCAACACCGGGGAGCTGTTTTTT.